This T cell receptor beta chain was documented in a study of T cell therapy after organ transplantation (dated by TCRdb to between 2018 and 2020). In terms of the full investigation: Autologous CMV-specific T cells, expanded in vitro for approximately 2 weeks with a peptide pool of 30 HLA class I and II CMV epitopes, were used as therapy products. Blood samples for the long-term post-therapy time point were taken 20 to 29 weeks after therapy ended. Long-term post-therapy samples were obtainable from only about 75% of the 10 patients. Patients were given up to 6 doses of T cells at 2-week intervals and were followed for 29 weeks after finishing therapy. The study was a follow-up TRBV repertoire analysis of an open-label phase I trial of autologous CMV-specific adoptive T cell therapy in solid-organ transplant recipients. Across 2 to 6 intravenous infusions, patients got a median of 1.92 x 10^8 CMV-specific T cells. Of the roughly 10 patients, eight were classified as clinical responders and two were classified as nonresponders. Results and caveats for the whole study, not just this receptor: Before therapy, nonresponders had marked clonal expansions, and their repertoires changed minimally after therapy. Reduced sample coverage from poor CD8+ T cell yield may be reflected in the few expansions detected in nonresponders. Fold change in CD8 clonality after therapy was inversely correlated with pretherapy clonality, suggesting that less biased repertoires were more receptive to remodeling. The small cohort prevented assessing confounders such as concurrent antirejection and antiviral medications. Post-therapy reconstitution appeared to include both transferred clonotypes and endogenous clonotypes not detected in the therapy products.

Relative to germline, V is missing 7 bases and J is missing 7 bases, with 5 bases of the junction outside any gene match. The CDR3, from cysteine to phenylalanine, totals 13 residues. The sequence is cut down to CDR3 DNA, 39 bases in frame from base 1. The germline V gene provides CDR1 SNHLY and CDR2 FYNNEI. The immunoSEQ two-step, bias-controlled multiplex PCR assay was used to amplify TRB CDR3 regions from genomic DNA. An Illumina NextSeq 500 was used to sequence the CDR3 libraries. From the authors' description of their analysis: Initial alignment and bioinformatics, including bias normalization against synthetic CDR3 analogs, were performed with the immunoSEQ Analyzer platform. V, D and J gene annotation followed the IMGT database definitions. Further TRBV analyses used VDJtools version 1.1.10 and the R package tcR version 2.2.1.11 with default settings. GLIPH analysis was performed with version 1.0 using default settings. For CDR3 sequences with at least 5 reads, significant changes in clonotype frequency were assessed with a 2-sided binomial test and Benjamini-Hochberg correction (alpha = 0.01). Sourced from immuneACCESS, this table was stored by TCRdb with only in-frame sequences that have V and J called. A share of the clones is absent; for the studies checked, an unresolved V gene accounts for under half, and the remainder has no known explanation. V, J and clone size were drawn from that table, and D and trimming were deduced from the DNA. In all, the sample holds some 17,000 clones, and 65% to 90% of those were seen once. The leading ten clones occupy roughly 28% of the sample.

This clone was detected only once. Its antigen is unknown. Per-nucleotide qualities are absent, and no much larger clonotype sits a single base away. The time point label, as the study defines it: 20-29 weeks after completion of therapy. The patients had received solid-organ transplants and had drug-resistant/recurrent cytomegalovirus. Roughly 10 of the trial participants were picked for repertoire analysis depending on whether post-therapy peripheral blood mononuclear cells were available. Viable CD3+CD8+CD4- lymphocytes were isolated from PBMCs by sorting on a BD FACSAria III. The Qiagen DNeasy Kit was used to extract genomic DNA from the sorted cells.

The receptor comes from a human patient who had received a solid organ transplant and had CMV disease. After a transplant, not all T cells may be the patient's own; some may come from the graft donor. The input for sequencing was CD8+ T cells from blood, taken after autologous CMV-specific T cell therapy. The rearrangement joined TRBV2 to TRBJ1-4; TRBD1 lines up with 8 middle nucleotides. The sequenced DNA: TGTGCCAGCAAAGGACAGGGAATTGAAAAACTGTTTTTT. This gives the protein CASKGQGIEKLFF.